This is a list of T cell receptor beta chains from one sample in a study of cytomegalovirus exposure and HLA in healthy donors. Assay: immunoSEQ multiplex PCR; the TCRdb copy retains only in-frame clones and omits some. The sample shows 210,000 or so clones, around 80% of them seen only once. Specimen: PBMCs. The origin of the receptors is a woman between 40 and 55 years old in good health and CMV-seronegative. Both conserved end residues are part of each CDR3.

j_call: TRBJ2-3; v_call: TRBV5-4; cdr3_aa: CASSSLALGGTDTQYF
j_call: TRBJ2-1; v_call: TRBV18; cdr3_aa: CASSPRQTNEQFF
j_call: TRBJ1-5; v_call: TRBV30; cdr3_aa: CAWSVRGQSSNQPQHF
j_call: TRBJ2-1; v_call: TRBV7-9; cdr3_aa: CASSPLRAGENNEQFF
j_call: TRBJ1-6; v_call: TRBV19; cdr3_aa: CASRDRASPLHF
j_call: TRBJ2-7; v_call: TRBV9; cdr3_aa: CASSVGRGGVEQYF
j_call: TRBJ1-5; v_call: TRBV7-6; cdr3_aa: CASSLGQGRNQPQHF
j_call: TRBJ2-5; v_call: TRBV28; cdr3_aa: CASSLKLAAYQETQYF
j_call: TRBJ2-7; v_call: TRBV6-1; cdr3_aa: CASSAASGGAGSYEQYF
j_call: TRBJ1-1; v_call: TRBV6-4; cdr3_aa: CASSKTEYTEAFF
j_call: TRBJ2-5; v_call: TRBV18; cdr3_aa: CASSPGGDQETQYF
j_call: TRBJ2-7; v_call: TRBV11-2; cdr3_aa: CASSSSHREVRYEQYF
j_call: TRBJ1-5; v_call: TRBV7-2; cdr3_aa: CASSLLSLNQPQHF
j_call: TRBJ2-4; v_call: TRBV7-2; cdr3_aa: CASSLVSTGKNIQYF
j_call: TRBJ2-1; v_call: TRBV19; cdr3_aa: CASSSTVGEFGEQFF
j_call: TRBJ2-7; v_call: TRBV5-8; cdr3_aa: CASRRDRGSDEQYF
j_call: TRBJ2-7; v_call: TRBV11-2; cdr3_aa: CASSLRASSGTYEQYF
j_call: TRBJ1-2; v_call: TRBV15; cdr3_aa: CATSRGGATNYGYTF
j_call: TRBJ1-5; v_call: TRBV28; cdr3_aa: CASSFDRDQPQHF
j_call: TRBJ1-5; v_call: TRBV19; cdr3_aa: CASSDRDSNQPQHF
j_call: TRBJ1-2; v_call: TRBV5-4; cdr3_aa: CASSPAGTVNYGYTF
j_call: .; v_call: TRBV14; cdr3_aa: CASSRWTGMSYEQYF
j_call: TRBJ2-7; v_call: TRBV7-9; cdr3_aa: CASSLGDRHSYEQYF
j_call: TRBJ1-5; v_call: TRBV30; cdr3_aa: CAWSVLPNQPQHF
j_call: TRBJ1-2; v_call: TRBV4-3; cdr3_aa: CASSQSSRNGYTF
j_call: TRBJ2-2; v_call: TRBV7-7; cdr3_aa: CASSLEAGPNTGELFF
j_call: TRBJ2-2; v_call: TRBV28; cdr3_aa: CASSPLAGYTGELFF
j_call: TRBJ2-1; v_call: TRBV7-2; cdr3_aa: CASSLFLAGTYNEQFF
j_call: TRBJ2-7; v_call: TRBV2; cdr3_aa: CARGQYTYEQYF
j_call: TRBJ2-7; v_call: TRBV7-6; cdr3_aa: CASSLRDRDNDEQYF